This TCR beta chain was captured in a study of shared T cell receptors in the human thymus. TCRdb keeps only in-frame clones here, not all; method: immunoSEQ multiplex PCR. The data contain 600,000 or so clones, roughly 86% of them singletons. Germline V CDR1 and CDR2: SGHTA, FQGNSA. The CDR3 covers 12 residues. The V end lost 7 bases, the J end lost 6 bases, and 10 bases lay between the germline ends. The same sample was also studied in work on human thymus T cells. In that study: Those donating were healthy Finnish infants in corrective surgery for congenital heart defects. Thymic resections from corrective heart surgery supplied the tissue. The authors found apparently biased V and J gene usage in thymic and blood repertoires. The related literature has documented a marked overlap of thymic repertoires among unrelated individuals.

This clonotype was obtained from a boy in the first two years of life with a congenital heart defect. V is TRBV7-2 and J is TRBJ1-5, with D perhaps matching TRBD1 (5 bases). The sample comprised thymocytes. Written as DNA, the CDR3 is TGTGCCAGCACGGGGGTGGGTCAGCCCCAGCATTTT. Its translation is CASTGVGQPQHF.